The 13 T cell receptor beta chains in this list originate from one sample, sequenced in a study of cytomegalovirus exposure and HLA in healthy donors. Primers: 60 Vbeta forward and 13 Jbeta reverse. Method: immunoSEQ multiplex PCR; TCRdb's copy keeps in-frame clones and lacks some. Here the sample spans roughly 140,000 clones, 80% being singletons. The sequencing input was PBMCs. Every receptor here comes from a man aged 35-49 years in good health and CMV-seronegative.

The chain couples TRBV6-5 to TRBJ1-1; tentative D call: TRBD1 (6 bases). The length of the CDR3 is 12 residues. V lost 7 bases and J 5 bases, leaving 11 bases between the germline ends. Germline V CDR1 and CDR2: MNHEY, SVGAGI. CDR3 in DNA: TGTGCCAGCAAGGGGGTAGGTACTGAAGCTTTCTTT. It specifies CASKGVGTEAFF.

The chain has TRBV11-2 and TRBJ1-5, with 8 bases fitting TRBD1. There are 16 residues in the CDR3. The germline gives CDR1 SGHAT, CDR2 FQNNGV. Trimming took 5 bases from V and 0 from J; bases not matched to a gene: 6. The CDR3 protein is CASSPTGGASNQPQHF. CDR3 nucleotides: TGTGCCAGCAGCCCAACAGGGGGGGCTAGCAATCAGCCCCAGCATTTT.

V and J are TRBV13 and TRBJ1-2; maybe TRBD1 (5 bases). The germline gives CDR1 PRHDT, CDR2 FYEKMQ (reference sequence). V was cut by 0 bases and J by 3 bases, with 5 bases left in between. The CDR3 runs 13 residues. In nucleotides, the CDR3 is TGTGCCAGCAGCTTAGGGACAGACTATGGCTACACCTTC. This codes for CASSLGTDYGYTF. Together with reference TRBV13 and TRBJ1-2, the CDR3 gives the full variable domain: AAGVIQSPRHLIKEKRETATLKCYPIPRHDTVYWYQQGPGQDPQFLISFYEKMQSDKGSIPDRFSAQQFSDYHSELNMSSLELGDSALYFCASSLGTDYGYTFGSGTRLTVV.

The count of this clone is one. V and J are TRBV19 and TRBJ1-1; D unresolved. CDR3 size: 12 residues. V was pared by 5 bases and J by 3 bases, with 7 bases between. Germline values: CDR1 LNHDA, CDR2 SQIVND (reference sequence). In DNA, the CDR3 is TGTGCCAGTAGTCCGGGATACACTGAAGCTTTCTTT. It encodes CASSPGYTEAFF.

DNA of the CDR3: TGTGCCAGCAGTTTACACAGGGGGAATGAAAAACTGTTTTTT. Translation: CASSLHRGNEKLFF. The chain is built from TRBV27 and TRBJ1-4, with 8 bases matching TRBD1. V lost 2 bases to trimming and J lost 5 bases; unmatched junction nucleotides: 1. CDR3 length: 14 amino acids. Germline V lookup: CDR1 MNHEY, CDR2 SMNVEV (reference sequence).

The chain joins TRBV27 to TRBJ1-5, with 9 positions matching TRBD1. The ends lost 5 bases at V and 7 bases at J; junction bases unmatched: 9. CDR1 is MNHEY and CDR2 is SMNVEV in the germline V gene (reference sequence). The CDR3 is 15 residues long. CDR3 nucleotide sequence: TGTGCCAGCAGTGCAAGACAGGGGGGAGGGCAGCCCCAGCATTTT. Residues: CASSARQGGGQPQHF.

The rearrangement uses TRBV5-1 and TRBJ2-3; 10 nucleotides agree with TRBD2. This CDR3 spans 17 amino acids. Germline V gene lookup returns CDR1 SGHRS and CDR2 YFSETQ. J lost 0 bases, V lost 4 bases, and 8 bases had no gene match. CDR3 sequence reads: CASSPRTSGSSTDTQYF. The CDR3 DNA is TGCGCCAGCAGCCCACGGACTAGCGGAAGTAGCACAGATACGCAGTATTTT. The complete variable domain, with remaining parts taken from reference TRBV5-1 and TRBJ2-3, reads KAGVTQTPRYLIKTRGQQVTLSCSPISGHRSVSWYQQTPGQGLQFLFEYFSETQRNKGNFPGRFSGRQFSNSRSEMNVSTLELGDSALYLCASSPRTSGSSTDTQYFGPGTRLTVL.

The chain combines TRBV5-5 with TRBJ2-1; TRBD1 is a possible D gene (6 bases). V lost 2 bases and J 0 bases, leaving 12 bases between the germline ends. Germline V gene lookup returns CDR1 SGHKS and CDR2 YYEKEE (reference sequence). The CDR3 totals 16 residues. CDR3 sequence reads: CASSFTTGSSYNEQFF. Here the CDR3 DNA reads TGTGCCAGCAGCTTTACGACAGGCAGCTCCTACAATGAGCAGTTCTTC.

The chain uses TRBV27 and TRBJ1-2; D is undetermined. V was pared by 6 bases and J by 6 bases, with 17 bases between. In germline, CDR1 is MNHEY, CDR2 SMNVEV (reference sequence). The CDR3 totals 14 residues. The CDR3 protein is CASSYIPRGNGYTF. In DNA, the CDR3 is TGTGCCAGCAGCTATATCCCCCGAGGGAATGGCTACACCTTC.

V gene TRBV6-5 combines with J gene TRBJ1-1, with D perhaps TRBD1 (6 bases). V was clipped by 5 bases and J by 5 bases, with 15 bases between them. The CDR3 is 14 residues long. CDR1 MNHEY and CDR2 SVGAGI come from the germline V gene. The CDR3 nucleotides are TGTGCCAGCAGTCAAACAGGGAAAGATACTGAAGCTTTCTTT. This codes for CASSQTGKDTEAFF.

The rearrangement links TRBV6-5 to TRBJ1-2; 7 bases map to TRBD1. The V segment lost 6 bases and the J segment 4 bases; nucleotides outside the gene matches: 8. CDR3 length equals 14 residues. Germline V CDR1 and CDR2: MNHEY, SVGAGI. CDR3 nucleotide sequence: TGTGCCAGCAGCCATGACAGGGCCCCCTATGGCTACACCTTC. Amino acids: CASSHDRAPYGYTF.

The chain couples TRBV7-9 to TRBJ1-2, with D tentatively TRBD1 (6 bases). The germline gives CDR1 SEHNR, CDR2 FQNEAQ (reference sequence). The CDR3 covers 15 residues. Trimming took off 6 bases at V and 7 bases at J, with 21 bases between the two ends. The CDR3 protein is CASSRPGGLEGGYTF. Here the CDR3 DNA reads TGTGCCAGCAGTCGGCCCGGGGGGCTGGAAGGTGGCTACACCTTC.

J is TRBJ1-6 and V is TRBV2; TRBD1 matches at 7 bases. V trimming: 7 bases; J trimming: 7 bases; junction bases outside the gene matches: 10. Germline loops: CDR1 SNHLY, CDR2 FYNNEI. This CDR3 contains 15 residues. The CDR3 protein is CASTRDSLPNSPLHF. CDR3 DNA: TGTGCCAGCACCCGGGACAGCTTGCCGAATTCACCCCTCCACTTT.